Each of the 30 T cell receptor beta chains below was sequenced from the same sample in a study of blood T cell repertoires in COVID-19. The data were produced by immunoSEQ multiplex PCR, yet TCRdb's version contains in-frame clones alone and is incomplete. The sample has roughly 100,000 clones; 70% to 90% are singletons. The sequenced sample was peripheral blood. The receptors derive from a man in his forties or fifties with active COVID-19.

This sequence joins TRBV5-4 and TRBJ2-7, with 9 nucleotides matching TRBD2. With V trimmed by 5 bases and J by 2 bases, 8 bases remained unmatched. Germline V gives CDR1 SGHNT, CDR2 YYREEE (reference sequence). This CDR3 comprises 15 residues. CDR3 nucleotides: TGTGCCAGCAGAGTAGCGGGGGCCGTAACCTACGAGCAGTACTTC. This translates into CASRVAGAVTYEQYF.

The chain is built from TRBV19 and TRBJ2-5; tentatively, D is TRBD1 (6 bases). The germline CDR1 and CDR2 sequences are LNHDA and SQIVND (reference sequence). Trimming removed 6 bases from V and 1 base from J, with 15 bases in between. The CDR3 has 15 amino acids. The CDR3 protein is CASRRQAWGQETQYF. CDR3 nucleotide sequence: TGTGCCAGTAGGAGACAGGCCTGGGGCCAAGAGACCCAGTACTTC.

The chain uses TRBV6-2 or TRBV6-3 and TRBJ1-2, with 8 bases lining up with TRBD1. V gave up 2 bases and J gave up 8 bases; unmatched junction bases: 4. Germline V gene lookup returns CDR1 MNHEY and CDR2 SVGEGT. The CDR3 has 13 residues. DNA of the CDR3: TGTGCCAGCAGTTACCCCGGGACAGGCGGCTACACCTTC. Translating it yields CASSYPGTGGYTF.

CDR3 nucleotide sequence: TGTGCGGGGAGGATCAGCGGGGGGGCAGGAGATACGCAGTATTTT. Amino acid sequence: CAGRISGGAGDTQYF. The chain has TRBV6-5 and TRBJ2-3, with 10 bases identical to TRBD2. CDR3 length: 15 residues. Per the germline V gene, CDR1 is MNHEY and CDR2 is SVGAGI.

This chain links TRBV7-3 with TRBJ2-1; 10 bases line up with TRBD2. The CDR3 is 16 residues long. Per the germline V gene, CDR1 is SGHTA and CDR2 is FQGTGA. With 6 bases clipped from V and 4 bases from J, the junction kept 9 bases outside the gene matches. In DNA, the CDR3 is TGTGCCAGCAGATTTGGGCTAGCGGGGGAATACAATGAGCAGTTCTTC. It translates to CASRFGLAGEYNEQFF.

The chain recombines TRBV10-3 with TRBJ2-2, with D possibly being TRBD2 (7 bases). The V gene's germline CDR1 is ENHRY and CDR2 SYGVKD. Trimming took 7 bases from V and 0 from J, leaving 12 bases between them. CDR3 length equals 15 residues. In DNA form, the CDR3 reads TGTGCCATCACTAGGGGGGGAACGAACACCGGGGAGCTGTTTTTT. It codes for CAITRGGTNTGELFF.

The J gene is TRBJ1-2, the V gene TRBV12-3 or TRBV12-4, with D hard to call. The V end was cut by 6 bases, the J end by 4 bases, with 12 bases between. The length of the CDR3 is 13 residues. In DNA, the CDR3 is TGTGCCAGCAGCCCCGGGAGGGCCTATGGCTACACCTTC. Translated, it gives CASSPGRAYGYTF.

The V gene is TRBV7-3, the J gene TRBJ2-2; 10 bases are a match to TRBD2. The CDR3 runs to 17 residues. Germline loops: CDR1 SGHTA, CDR2 FQGTGA. J lost 5 bases, V lost 5 bases, and 11 bases had no gene match. In DNA, the CDR3 is TGTGCCAGCAGCCCCCGCGTCAGCGGGGGGGCGACCGGGGAGCTGTTTTTT. Translation gives CASSPRVSGGATGELFF.

The chain combines TRBV19 with TRBJ1-4; TRBD1 agrees at 8 bases. With 2 bases clipped from V and 8 bases from J, the junction kept 4 bases outside the gene matches. This CDR3 spans 14 amino acids. Germline CDR1 reads LNHDA; CDR2 reads SQIVND (reference sequence). CDR3 residues: CASSIQGAQEKLFF. For the CDR3, the DNA is TGTGCCAGTAGTATACAGGGGGCTCAGGAAAAACTGTTTTTT.

This chain joins TRBV12-3 or TRBV12-4 and TRBJ2-7; 7 bases are a match to TRBD1. This CDR3 is built from 13 residues. V was pared by 3 bases and J by 2 bases, with 1 base of the junction left unmatched. The CDR3 protein is CASSFGQAYEQYF. CDR3 DNA: TGTGCCAGCAGTTTTGGACAGGCCTACGAGCAGTACTTC.

J is TRBJ2-3 and V is TRBV11-1; D call uncertain. The germline V gene has CDR1 SGHAT and CDR2 FQDESV (reference sequence). The CDR3 is 12 residues long. V was trimmed by 6 bases and J by 6 bases, leaving 10 bases between them. The CDR3 sequence is CASSIRSDTQYF. The CDR3 region has the DNA TGTGCCAGCAGTATAAGGAGTGATACGCAGTATTTT. Combining the CDR3 with reference TRBV11-1 and TRBJ2-3 gives the whole variable domain EAEVAQSPRYKITEKSQAVAFWCDPISGHATLYWYRQILGQGPELLVQFQDESVVDDSQLPKDRFSAERLKGVDSTLKIQPAELGDSAMYLCASSIRSDTQYFGPGTRLTVL.

This chain links TRBV11-2 with TRBJ2-7; TRBD2 matches at 11 bases. From germline, CDR1 is SGHAT and CDR2 FQNNGV. The CDR3 has 14 amino acids. Unmatched junction bases numbered 7, after V lost 6 bases and J lost 6 bases. The CDR3 DNA reads TGTGCCAGCAGGACTAGCGGGGCATTGGGCGAGCAGTACTTC. Translation gives CASRTSGALGEQYF.

The chain has TRBV5-4 and TRBJ1-3, with a possible D match to TRBD1 (5 bases). The CDR3 loop spans 14 amino acids. Trimming cost V 4 bases and J 2 bases, with 10 bases left between them. CDR1 is SGHNT, CDR2 YYREEE, per germline (reference sequence). The CDR3 DNA reads as TGTGCCAGCAGCGGCGACAGAGCTGGAAACACCATATATTTT. Translation: CASSGDRAGNTIYF.

The gene calls are TRBV7-9 and TRBJ1-4; possibly TRBD1 for D (5 bases). V was pared by 2 bases and J by 0 bases, with 13 bases between. Germline V CDR1 and CDR2: SEHNR, FQNEAQ (reference sequence). The CDR3 sequence is 17 residues long. CDR3 sequence: CASSLLGGPTTNEKLFF. CDR3 nucleotides: TGTGCCAGCAGCTTATTGGGGGGACCCACAACTAATGAAAAACTGTTTTTT. The variable domain in full, with the rest retrieved from reference TRBV7-9 and TRBJ1-4, is DTGVSQNPRHKITKRGQNVTFRCDPISEHNRLYWYRQTLGQGPEFLTYFQNEAQLEKSRLLSDRFSAERPKGSFSTLEIQRTEQGDSAMYLCASSLLGGPTTNEKLFFGSGTQLSVL.

The genes are TRBV10-2 and TRBJ2-3; 7 nucleotides align to TRBD2. Germline values: CDR1 WSHSY, CDR2 SAAADI. The J segment lost 9 bases and the V segment lost 6 bases, leaving 6 bases of the junction unmatched. The CDR3 contains 12 residues. CDR3 DNA sequence: TGCGCCAGCAGCGGGGAGGGAGTCACGCAGTATTTT. Its protein product is CASSGEGVTQYF.

The chain uses TRBV30 and TRBJ2-3; 10 bases map to TRBD2. Germline V gene data show CDR1 as GTSNPN and CDR2 as SVGIG (reference sequence). Unmatched junction bases numbered 5, after V lost 3 bases and J lost 2 bases. This CDR3 region has 15 residues. CDR3 region: CAWSGTSGATDTQYF. As DNA, the CDR3 is TGTGCCTGGAGCGGTACTAGCGGGGCCACAGATACGCAGTATTTT.

The chain couples TRBV11-2 to TRBJ1-3, with TRBD1 matching over 11 bases. J was trimmed by 7 bases and V by 5 bases; bases with no gene match: 7. The CDR3 sequence is 15 residues long. Germline V gene data show CDR1 as SGHAT and CDR2 as FQNNGV. Written as DNA, the CDR3 is TGTGCCAGCAGCCCCCGGGACAGGGGGGGTAACACCATATATTTT. Protein: CASSPRDRGGNTIYF.

The chain combines TRBV5-5 with TRBJ1-4; weak D call: TRBD1 (5 bases). V was pared by 4 bases and J by 0 bases, with 13 bases between. CDR3 length equals 16 residues. Germline V gene sequence: CDR1 SGHKS, CDR2 YYEKEE (reference sequence). The CDR3 loop reads CASSKEQDSTNEKLFF. CDR3 sequence (DNA): TGTGCCAGCAGCAAAGAACAGGATTCAACTAATGAAAAACTGTTTTTT.

The J gene is TRBJ1-2, the V gene TRBV6-2 or TRBV6-3, with 8 bases lining up with TRBD1. The CDR3 loop spans 14 amino acids. Germline CDR1 and CDR2: MNHEY and SVGEGT. V trimming: 4 bases; J trimming: 5 bases; junction bases outside the gene matches: 6. This CDR3 reads CASSLGTGRYGYTF. As DNA, the CDR3 is TGTGCCAGCAGTTTGGGGACAGGCCGATATGGCTACACCTTC.

This clone was found a few times. The chain combines TRBV7-9 with TRBJ2-1, with a weak D call TRBD2 (7 bases). Trimming took off 6 bases at V and 1 base at J, with 19 bases between the two ends. CDR3 length equals 17 residues. The germline V gene encodes CDR1 SEHNR and CDR2 FQNEAQ (reference sequence). The CDR3 spells CASRGALRGRSYNEQFF. Written as DNA, the CDR3 is TGTGCCAGCAGGGGAGCGCTGCGGGGGCGTTCCTACAATGAGCAGTTCTTC.

This clone appeared once. The chain uses TRBV9 and TRBJ2-2; 16 bases line up with TRBD2. The CDR3 consists of 16 residues. The trim removed 3 bases at V and 6 bases at J, leaving 2 bases unmatched. Germline V lookup: CDR1 SGDLS, CDR2 YYNGEE. In nucleotides, the CDR3 is TGTGCCAGCAGCGCGGGACTAGCGGGGGGGCCCGGGGAGCTGTTTTTT. Translation gives CASSAGLAGGPGELFF.

The table lists this clone with a few counts. In DNA, the CDR3 is TGTGCCAGCAGCCAAGACAGGGGCTACGAGCAGTACTTC. The encoded protein is CASSQDRGYEQYF. The chain uses TRBV14 and TRBJ2-7, with D possibly TRBD1 on 6 matching bases. Looked up from germline, CDR1 is SGHDN and CDR2 is FVKESK. Between the trimmed V and J ends, which lost 0 bases and 3 bases, there was a span of 6 bases. The CDR3 contains 13 residues.

The chain employs TRBV30 and TRBJ2-7; 7 bases are a match to TRBD2. The CDR3 is made up of 11 amino acids. J gave up 5 bases and V 5 bases, and 3 bases lay outside the gene matches. Germline assignment: CDR1 GTSNPN and CDR2 SVGIG (reference sequence). CDR3 DNA sequence: TGTGCCTGGCGGGGGGACCACGAGCAGTACTTC. As protein: CAWRGDHEQYF.

V is TRBV7-2 and J is TRBJ2-1; D is uncertain. Germline V lookup: CDR1 SGHTA, CDR2 FQGNSA. Trimming took 4 bases from V and 8 from J, leaving 9 bases between them. The CDR3 has 12 amino acids. CDR3 DNA sequence: TGTGCCAGCAGCTCCTGGCTCCATGAGCAGTTCTTC. The encoded protein is CASSSWLHEQFF.

The rearrangement links TRBV12-3 or TRBV12-4 to TRBJ1-1, with no clear D. V was pared by 6 bases and J by 9 bases, with 14 bases between. The CDR3 spans 12 residues. The CDR3 coding sequence is TGTGCCAGCAGAATGGGGAGGGCTAAAGCTTTCTTT. It codes for CASRMGRAKAFF.

This chain joins TRBV9 and TRBJ2-2; tentative D call: TRBD1 (5 bases). Germline V lookup: CDR1 SGDLS, CDR2 YYNGEE. This CDR3 has 15 amino acids. Between the trimmed V and J ends, which lost 4 bases and 5 bases, there was a span of 15 bases. This chain's CDR3 is CASSLRGPETGELFF. The DNA for the CDR3 is TGTGCCAGCAGCTTAAGGGGCCCGGAGACCGGGGAGCTGTTTTTT.

The V gene is TRBV9, the J gene TRBJ2-1; 9 bases match TRBD2. Per the germline V gene, CDR1 is SGDLS and CDR2 is YYNGEE. The trim removed 3 bases at V and 5 bases at J, leaving 6 bases unmatched. The CDR3 has 15 residues. In DNA, the CDR3 is TGTGCCAGCAGCGCCAGACTAGCGGCGAACAATGAGCAGTTCTTC. Translated, it gives CASSARLAANNEQFF.

The rearrangement links TRBV7-2 to TRBJ1-2; 10 bases match TRBD1. Germline-derived CDR1 and CDR2 are SGHTA and FQGNSA. The junction had 9 bases not matched to a gene; V was cut back by 5 bases and J by 6 bases. CDR3 length equals 15 residues. This CDR3 is CASSTRQGARDGYTF. DNA for the CDR3: TGTGCCAGCAGCACCCGACAGGGGGCGCGGGATGGCTACACCTTC.

The chain is built from TRBV6-1 and TRBJ2-1; TRBD2 matches 11 bases. The ends lost 1 base at V and 0 bases at J; junction bases unmatched: 11. CDR3 length: 20 amino acids. The germline V gene encodes CDR1 MNHNS and CDR2 SASEGT. The CDR3 protein is CASSEETLSGGAPSYNEQFF. CDR3 in DNA: TGTGCCAGCAGTGAAGAGACACTTAGCGGGGGGGCCCCCTCCTACAATGAGCAGTTCTTC.

The V gene is TRBV6-5, the J gene TRBJ2-5; perhaps TRBD2 as D (6 bases). Germline V lookup: CDR1 MNHEY, CDR2 SVGAGI. Trimming pared 7 bases from V and 1 base from J, leaving 10 bases between. The CDR3 has 13 amino acids. CDR3 sequence: CASIRGLQETQYF. In DNA, the CDR3 is TGTGCCAGCATAAGGGGACTCCAAGAGACCCAGTACTTC.